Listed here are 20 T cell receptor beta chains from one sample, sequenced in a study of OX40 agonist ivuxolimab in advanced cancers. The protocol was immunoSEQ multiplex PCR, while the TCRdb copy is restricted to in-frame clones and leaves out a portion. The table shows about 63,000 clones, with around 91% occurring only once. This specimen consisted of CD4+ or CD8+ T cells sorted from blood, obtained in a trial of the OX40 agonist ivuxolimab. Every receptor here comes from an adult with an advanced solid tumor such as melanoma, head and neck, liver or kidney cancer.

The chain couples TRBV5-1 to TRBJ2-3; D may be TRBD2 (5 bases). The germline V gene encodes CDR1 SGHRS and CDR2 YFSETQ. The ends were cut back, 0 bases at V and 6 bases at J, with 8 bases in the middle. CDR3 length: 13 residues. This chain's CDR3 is CASSLERGDTQYF. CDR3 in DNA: TGCGCCAGCAGCTTGGAACGGGGTGATACGCAGTATTTT.

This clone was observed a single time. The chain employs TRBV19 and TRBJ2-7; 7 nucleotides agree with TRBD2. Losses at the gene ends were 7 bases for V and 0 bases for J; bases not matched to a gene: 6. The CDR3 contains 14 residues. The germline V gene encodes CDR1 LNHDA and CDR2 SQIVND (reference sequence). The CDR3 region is CASMPSGASYEQYF. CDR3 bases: TGTGCCAGTATGCCCAGCGGGGCCTCCTACGAGCAGTACTTC.

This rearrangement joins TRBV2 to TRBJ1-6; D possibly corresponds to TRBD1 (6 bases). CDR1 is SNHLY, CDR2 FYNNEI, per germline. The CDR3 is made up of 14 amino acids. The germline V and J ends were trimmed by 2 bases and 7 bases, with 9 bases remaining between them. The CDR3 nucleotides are TGTGCCAGCAGTGAATTTGGGGGCAATTCACCCCTCCACTTT. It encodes CASSEFGGNSPLHF.

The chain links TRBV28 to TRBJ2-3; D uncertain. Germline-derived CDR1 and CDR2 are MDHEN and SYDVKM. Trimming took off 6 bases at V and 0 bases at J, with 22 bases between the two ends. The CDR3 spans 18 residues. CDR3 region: CASSRLLFRLTSTDTQYF. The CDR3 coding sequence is TGTGCCAGCAGCCGACTCCTCTTCCGACTGACTAGCACAGATACGCAGTATTTT.

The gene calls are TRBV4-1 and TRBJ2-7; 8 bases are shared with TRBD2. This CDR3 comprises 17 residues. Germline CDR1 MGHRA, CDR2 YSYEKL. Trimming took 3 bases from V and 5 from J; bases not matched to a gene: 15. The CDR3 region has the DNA TGCGCCAGCAGCCAGCCCGCCCCGCTAGCGGGTAGGGACGAGCAGTACTTC. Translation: CASSQPAPLAGRDEQYF.

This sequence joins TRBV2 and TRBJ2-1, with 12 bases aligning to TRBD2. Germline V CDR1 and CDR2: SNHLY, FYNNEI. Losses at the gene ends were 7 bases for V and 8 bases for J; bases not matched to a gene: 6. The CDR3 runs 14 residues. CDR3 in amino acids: CASKSSGGAYEQFF. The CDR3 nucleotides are TGTGCCAGCAAGTCTAGCGGGGGGGCCTATGAGCAGTTCTTC.

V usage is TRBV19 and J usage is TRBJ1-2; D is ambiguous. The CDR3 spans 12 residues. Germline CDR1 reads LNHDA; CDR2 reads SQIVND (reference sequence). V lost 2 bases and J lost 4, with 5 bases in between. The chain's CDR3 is CASSIIGYGYTF. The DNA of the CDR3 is TGTGCCAGTAGTATAATCGGCTATGGCTACACCTTC.

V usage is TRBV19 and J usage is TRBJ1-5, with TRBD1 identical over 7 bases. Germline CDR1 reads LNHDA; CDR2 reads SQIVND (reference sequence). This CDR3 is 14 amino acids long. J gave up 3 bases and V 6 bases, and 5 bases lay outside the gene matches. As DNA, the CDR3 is TGTGCCAGTAGACATGACAGGGACAATCAGCCCCAGCATTTT. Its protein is CASRHDRDNQPQHF.

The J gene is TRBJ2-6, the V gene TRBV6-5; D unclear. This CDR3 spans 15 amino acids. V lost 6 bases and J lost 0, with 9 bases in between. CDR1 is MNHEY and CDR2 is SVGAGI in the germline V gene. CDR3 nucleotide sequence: TGTGCCAGCAGGGGGTCGGGCTCTGGGGCCAACGTCCTGACTTTC. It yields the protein CASRGSGSGANVLTF.

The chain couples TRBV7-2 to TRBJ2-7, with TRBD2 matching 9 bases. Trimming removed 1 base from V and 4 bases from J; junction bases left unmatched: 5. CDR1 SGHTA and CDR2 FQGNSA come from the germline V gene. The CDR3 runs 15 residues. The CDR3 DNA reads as TGTGCCAGCAGCTTAGGGAGCGGGGGGCTGTACGAGCAGTACTTC. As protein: CASSLGSGGLYEQYF.

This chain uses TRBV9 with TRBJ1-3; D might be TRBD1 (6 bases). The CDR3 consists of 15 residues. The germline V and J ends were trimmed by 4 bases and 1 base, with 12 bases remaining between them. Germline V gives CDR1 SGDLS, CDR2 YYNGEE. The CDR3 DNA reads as TGTGCCAGCAGCCTAATGGGGGCGTCTGGAAACACCATATATTTT. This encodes CASSLMGASGNTIYF. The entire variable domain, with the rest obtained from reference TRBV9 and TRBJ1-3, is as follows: DSGVTQTPKHLITATGQRVTLRCSPRSGDLSVYWYQQSLDQGLQFLIQYYNGEERAKGNILERFSAQQFPDLHSELNLSSLELGDSALYFCASSLMGASGNTIYFGEGSWLTVV.

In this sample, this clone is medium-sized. The CDR3 bases are TGTGCCAGCAGCTTAGACCACTATGGCTACACCTTC. Amino acid sequence: CASSLDHYGYTF. The chain links TRBV11-1 to TRBJ1-2; no reliable D call. V was shortened by 1 base and J by 3 bases, with 3 bases between the two germline ends. The CDR3 is 12 amino acids. Per germline, CDR1 SGHAT and CDR2 FQDESV (reference sequence).

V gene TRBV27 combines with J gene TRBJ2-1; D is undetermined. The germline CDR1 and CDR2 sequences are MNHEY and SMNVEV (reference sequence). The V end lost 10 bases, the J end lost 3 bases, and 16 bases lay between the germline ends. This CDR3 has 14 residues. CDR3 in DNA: TGTGCCACCCATAAGCTCCCCGTCTACAATGAGCAGTTCTTC. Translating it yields CATHKLPVYNEQFF.

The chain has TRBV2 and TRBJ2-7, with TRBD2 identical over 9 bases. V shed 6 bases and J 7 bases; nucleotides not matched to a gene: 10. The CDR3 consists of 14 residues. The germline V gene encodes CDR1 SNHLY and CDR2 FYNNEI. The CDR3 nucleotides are TGTGCCAGCAGGGTAGCGGGGGCCACCTCGGAGCAGTACTTC. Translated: CASRVAGATSEQYF. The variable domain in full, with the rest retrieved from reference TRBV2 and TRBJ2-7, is EPEVTQTPSHQVTQMGQEVILRCVPISNHLYFYWYRQILGQKVEFLVSFYNNEISEKSEIFDDQFSVERPDGSNFTLKIRSTKLEDSAMYFCASRVAGATSEQYFGPGTRLTVT.

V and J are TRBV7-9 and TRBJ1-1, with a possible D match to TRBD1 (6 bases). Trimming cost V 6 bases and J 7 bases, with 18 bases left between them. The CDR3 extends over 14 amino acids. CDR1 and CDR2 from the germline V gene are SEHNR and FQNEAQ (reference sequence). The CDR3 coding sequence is TGTGCCAGCAGTTCCCTGGGGGCTTACAATGAAGCTTTCTTT. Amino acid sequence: CASSSLGAYNEAFF.

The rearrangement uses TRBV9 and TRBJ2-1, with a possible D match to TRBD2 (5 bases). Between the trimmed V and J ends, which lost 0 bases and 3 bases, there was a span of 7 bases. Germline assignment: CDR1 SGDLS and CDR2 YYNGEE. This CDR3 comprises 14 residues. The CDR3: CASSVARDYNEQFF. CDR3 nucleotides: TGTGCCAGCAGCGTAGCACGGGACTACAATGAGCAGTTCTTC.

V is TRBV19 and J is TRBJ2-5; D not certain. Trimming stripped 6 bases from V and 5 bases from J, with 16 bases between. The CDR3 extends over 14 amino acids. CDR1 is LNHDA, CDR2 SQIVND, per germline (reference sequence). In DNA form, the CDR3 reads TGTGCCAGTAGCCCCCAGTCAATAGGGGAGACCCAGTACTTC. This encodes CASSPQSIGETQYF.

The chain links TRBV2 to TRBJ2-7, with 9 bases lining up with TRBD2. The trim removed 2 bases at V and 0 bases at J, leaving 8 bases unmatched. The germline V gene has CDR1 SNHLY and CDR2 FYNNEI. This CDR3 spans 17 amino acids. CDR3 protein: CASSEWASGISSYEQYF. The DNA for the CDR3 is TGTGCCAGCAGTGAATGGGCTAGCGGGATTAGCTCCTACGAGCAGTACTTC.

The chain's CDR3 is CASSQFQPLGAGELFF. Here the CDR3 DNA reads TGTGCCAGCAGCCAATTCCAGCCCCTAGGAGCCGGGGAGCTGTTTTTT. This rearrangement joins TRBV28 to TRBJ2-2, with D unresolved. Trimming shortened V by 6 bases and J by 6 bases, and 20 bases separated the two germline ends. The CDR3 totals 16 residues. CDR1 is MDHEN and CDR2 is SYDVKM in the germline V gene.

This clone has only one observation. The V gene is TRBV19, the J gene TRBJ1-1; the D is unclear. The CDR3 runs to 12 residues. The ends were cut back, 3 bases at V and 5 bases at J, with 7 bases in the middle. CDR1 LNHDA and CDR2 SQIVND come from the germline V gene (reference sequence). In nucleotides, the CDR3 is TGTGCCAGTAGTATCGAATCAACTGAAGCTTTCTTT. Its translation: CASSIESTEAFF.